Below are 30 T cell receptor beta chains sequenced from a single sample in a study of T cells in Graves' hyperthyroidism and ophthalmopathy. The CDR3 regions of TCR beta were amplified from RNA transcripts. First-round RT-PCR targeting the TCR CDR3 was performed with the HTBI primer set. TCRdb processed the multiplex PCR reads anew with MiXCR; each CDR3 protein has one entry. The table records under 450,000 distinct CDR3 sequences, approximately 14% of them present only once. Sequencing was carried out using blood. The source of these receptors is a woman between 18 and 29 years old with Graves' hyperthyroidism.

Note on this clonotype: A much bigger clone sits one base away, suggesting this may be a read error. The rearrangement links TRBV7-3 to TRBJ2-2; 10 bases map to TRBD2. The CDR3 runs 18 residues. Germline V gives CDR1 SGHTA, CDR2 FQGTGA. The DNA of the CDR3 is TGTGCCAGCAGCTTCCAAAGTCTAGCGGGGGATAACACCGGGGAGCTGCTTTTT. Translating it yields CASSFQSLAGDNTGELLF.

The V gene is TRBV25-1, the J gene TRBJ2-7; D is perhaps TRBD2 (5 bases). The CDR3 length is 14 residues. Trimming stripped 1 base from V and 3 bases from J, with 10 bases between. The germline V gene encodes CDR1 MGHDK and CDR2 SYGVNS. CDR3 sequence reads: CASSESAGDYEQYF. The CDR3 bases are TGTGCCAGCAGTGAATCGGCGGGTGACTACGAGCAGTACTTC.

This clonotype was counted ten times or more. The chain uses TRBV6-5 and TRBJ2-7, with unresolved D. This CDR3 is built from 14 residues. Per germline, CDR1 MNHEY and CDR2 SVGAGI. Trimming stripped 0 bases from V and 2 bases from J, with 8 bases between. The CDR3, as DNA: TGTGCCAGCAGTTACTCAAGGACGACCTACGAGCAGTACTTC. It translates to CASSYSRTTYEQYF.

This chain links TRBV7-2 with TRBJ1-3, with no clear D. The CDR3 spans 15 residues. Trimming removed 1 base from V and 2 bases from J, with 9 bases in between. Germline V gene data show CDR1 as SGHTA and CDR2 as FQGNSA. The CDR3 sequence is CASSLDESPGNTIYF. In DNA form, the CDR3 reads TGTGCCAGCAGCTTAGACGAGAGCCCTGGAAACACCATATATTTT.

The V gene is TRBV29-1, the J gene TRBJ2-7, with D unclear. Looked up from germline, CDR1 is SQVTM and CDR2 is ANQGSEA. The CDR3 has 10 residues. Trimming stripped 4 bases from V and 2 bases from J, with 3 bases between. In DNA form, the CDR3 reads TGCAGCGTTGGCACCTACGAGCAGTACTTC. Its protein is CSVGTYEQYF.

This clonotype has at least ten counts. The chain carries TRBV6-2 or TRBV6-3 and TRBJ2-7; 7 nucleotides match TRBD2. The V segment lost 5 bases and the J segment 0 bases; nucleotides outside the gene matches: 4. The CDR3 covers 14 residues. CDR1 and CDR2 (germline): MNHEY, SVGEGT. The CDR3 DNA sequence: TGTGCCAGCAGTGCTAGCGGAAGCTCCTACGAGCAGTACTTC. Translation gives CASSASGSSYEQYF.

This clonotype was observed at least ten times. This chain joins TRBV27 and TRBJ2-3, with D perhaps matching TRBD2 (7 bases). Per the germline V gene, CDR1 is MNHEY and CDR2 is SMNVEV (reference sequence). Trimming stripped 2 bases from V and 5 bases from J, with 23 bases between. This CDR3 is built from 18 residues. For the CDR3, the DNA is TGTGCCAGCAGTTTAAGGGGGACCAATCAGGGGAGGGTAGATACGCAGTATTTT. Translating gives CASSLRGTNQGRVDTQYF.

This clonotype was observed at least ten times. The chain employs TRBV11-2 and TRBJ2-7, with 8 positions matching TRBD1. Germline values: CDR1 SGHAT, CDR2 FQNNGV. Germline trimming cut 1 base from V and 2 bases from J; bases unmatched to any gene: 4. The CDR3 is 15 residues long. CDR3 DNA sequence: TGTGCCAGCAGCTTAGGCCAGGGGGCCCCCTACGAGCAGTACTTC. It translates to CASSLGQGAPYEQYF.

This clonotype was picked up a small number of times. The chain carries TRBV25-1 and TRBJ2-2; 8 positions agree with TRBD1. This CDR3 is built from 16 residues. Germline loops: CDR1 MGHDK, CDR2 SYGVNS. Unmatched junction bases numbered 6, after V lost 5 bases and J lost 1 base. Here the CDR3 reads CASSRRGRGNTGELFF. In DNA form, the CDR3 reads TGTGCCAGCAGTCGCAGGGGGCGAGGGAACACCGGGGAGCTGTTTTTT.

V and J are TRBV20-1 and TRBJ2-3; the D is unclear. The CDR3 is made up of 13 amino acids. Trimming cost V 6 bases and J 12 bases, with 22 bases left between them. The germline V gene has CDR1 DFQATT and CDR2 SNEGSKA (reference sequence). The CDR3 DNA is TGCAGTGCAATTCGGTCTGACGCTGGTGACCAGTATTTT. This sequence encodes CSAIRSDAGDQYF.

This chain links TRBV4-2 with TRBJ1-1; 7 bases match TRBD1. J lost 7 bases, V lost 3 bases, and 8 bases had no gene match. The CDR3 covers 14 residues. Germline V gene sequence: CDR1 LGHNA, CDR2 YNFKEQ. The CDR3 spells CASSHSGTVDEAFF. CDR3 DNA sequence: TGTGCCAGCAGCCACAGCGGGACAGTGGATGAAGCTTTCTTT.

This clonotype was recorded many times. V and J are TRBV7-2 and TRBJ2-1; D remains ambiguous. This CDR3 spans 15 amino acids. CDR1 is SGHTA, CDR2 FQGNSA, per germline. V dropped 5 bases and J dropped 1 base, with 12 bases sitting between them. This chain's CDR3 is CASSPFSQSYNEQFF. CDR3 bases: TGTGCCAGCAGCCCGTTTTCGCAGTCCTACAATGAGCAGTTCTTC.

Only a few counts were recorded for this clonotype. A much larger clone lies a single base off, so this may be a read error. The chain links TRBV28 to TRBJ1-3; 7 bases are a match to TRBD1. Per germline, CDR1 MDHEN and CDR2 SYDVKM. This CDR3 spans 14 amino acids. In DNA, the CDR3 is TGTGTCAGCCACGGCAAGGGGGCGAGAAACACCATATATTTT. This gives the protein CVSHGKGARNTIYF.

This clonotype rates as medium-sized. The gene calls are TRBV6-1 and TRBJ1-1, with TRBD1 matching over 12 bases. The length of the CDR3 is 16 residues. The V and J ends lost 4 bases and 4 bases, in that order; junction bases with no gene match: 7. CDR1 is MNHNS and CDR2 is SASEGT in the germline V gene. CDR3 nucleotide sequence: TGTGCCAGCAGTGGGGGGACAGGGGGCCGGAGCACTGAAGCTTTCTTT. Translation gives CASSGGTGGRSTEAFF.

This clonotype was seen many times. V is TRBV20-1 and J is TRBJ2-5; TRBD2 aligns across 8 bases. CDR1 and CDR2 from the germline V gene are DFQATT and SNEGSKA (reference sequence). After removal of 5 bases from V and 6 bases from J, the junction contained 14 bases not matched to a gene. The CDR3 loop spans 15 amino acids. The CDR3 loop reads CSAPKSGTSVQTQYF. The CDR3 DNA reads as TGCAGTGCTCCTAAATCCGGGACTAGTGTACAGACCCAGTACTTC.

In its sample, this clonotype was seen many times. V gene TRBV12-3 or TRBV12-4 combines with J gene TRBJ1-5; unclear D gene. This CDR3 region has 15 residues. Trimming took 1 base from V and 4 from J, leaving 11 bases between them. CDR3 in DNA: TGTGCCAGCAGTTTAGGTGCGACTACGAATCAGCCCCAGCATTTT. It yields the protein CASSLGATTNQPQHF.

This rearrangement joins TRBV20-1 to TRBJ2-1; TRBD2 aligns across 7 bases. There are 14 residues in the CDR3. Germline values: CDR1 DFQATT, CDR2 SNEGSKA (reference sequence). V was clipped by 4 bases and J by 3 bases; unmatched bases: 6. The CDR3 sequence is CSAKVAGVYNEQFF. The CDR3 nucleotides are TGCAGTGCTAAAGTCGCGGGAGTCTACAATGAGCAGTTCTTC.

The chain employs TRBV19 and TRBJ2-7; no definite D call. CDR3 length: 14 residues. Germline V lookup: CDR1 LNHDA, CDR2 SQIVND (reference sequence). V was trimmed by 2 bases and J by 5 bases, leaving 13 bases between them. CDR3 sequence: CASSISFGSHEQYF. CDR3 nucleotide sequence: TGTGCCAGTAGTATATCCTTTGGGTCCCACGAGCAGTACTTC.

In this sample, this clonotype turned up a few times. This chain joins TRBV19 and TRBJ1-5; 8 nucleotides agree with TRBD1. Trimming at V came to 8 bases and at J to 1 base, leaving 19 bases not matched to a gene. This CDR3 contains 19 residues. Per germline, CDR1 LNHDA and CDR2 SQIVND (reference sequence). The CDR3 DNA reads as TGTGCCAGTTCGTCGGCCGGCAGGGGGCGCGGGCCCAGCAATCAGCCCCAGCATTTT. Translation gives CASSSAGRGRGPSNQPQHF.

This clonotype showed up just a few times. The rearrangement joins TRBV5-5 to TRBJ2-7, with D perhaps matching TRBD1 (5 bases). V lost 2 bases, J lost 2 bases, and 11 bases lay in between. Germline loops: CDR1 SGHKS, CDR2 YYEKEE (reference sequence). The CDR3 contains 14 residues. The CDR3 region has the DNA TGTGCCAGCAGCTTCCCCAGGGTCCCCTACGAGCAGTACTTC. It encodes CASSFPRVPYEQYF.

This clonotype has more than one count but fewer than ten. The CDR3: CASSLRTEINEKLFF. The CDR3 bases are TGTGCCAGCAGCCTGAGGACGGAGATTAATGAAAAACTGTTTTTT. The chain couples TRBV4-2 to TRBJ1-4; D is unclear. Germline V CDR1 and CDR2: LGHNA, YNFKEQ. V was pared by 4 bases and J by 4 bases, with 13 bases between. This CDR3 is 15 amino acids long.

The table lists this clonotype with many counts. V gene TRBV12-3 or TRBV12-4 combines with J gene TRBJ1-6, with D maybe TRBD1 (5 bases). Trimming removed 5 bases at V and 6 bases at J, with 14 bases between. The length of the CDR3 is 15 residues. CDR3 amino acids: CASSPGTGPNSPLHF. The CDR3 nucleotides are TGTGCCAGCAGTCCTGGTACAGGCCCTAATTCACCCCTCCACTTT.

In its sample, this clonotype was seen a few times. This rearrangement joins TRBV7-2 to TRBJ1-6, with D perhaps matching TRBD1 (6 bases). Trimming removed 5 bases from V and 6 bases from J, with 8 bases in between. The CDR3 runs to 13 residues. Germline-derived CDR1 and CDR2 are SGHTA and FQGNSA. The CDR3 sequence is CASSPRGNSPLHF. CDR3 DNA: TGTGCCAGCAGCCCCAGGGGTAATTCACCCCTCCACTTT.

In this sample, this clonotype turned up a few times. The chain recombines TRBV4-1 with TRBJ2-3; 11 nucleotides align to TRBD2. Losses at the gene ends were 5 bases for V and 0 bases for J; bases not matched to a gene: 4. In germline, CDR1 is MGHRA, CDR2 YSYEKL. This CDR3 has 16 residues. The CDR3 protein is CASSERTSGSTDTQYF. CDR3 bases: TGCGCCAGCAGCGAGCGGACTAGCGGGAGCACAGATACGCAGTATTTT.

This clonotype was seen at least ten times. The J gene is TRBJ1-5, the V gene TRBV2; tentative D call: TRBD1 (6 bases). V was pared by 8 bases and J by 3 bases, with 8 bases between. Germline V gene data show CDR1 as SNHLY and CDR2 as FYNNEI. This CDR3 spans 12 amino acids. The CDR3 DNA sequence: TGTGCCAGCGGACAGAACAATCAGCCCCAGCATTTT. It translates to CASGQNNQPQHF.

The chain employs TRBV12-3 or TRBV12-4 and TRBJ1-2; possibly TRBD1 for D (5 bases). The CDR3 has 13 residues. V lost 6 bases, J lost 5 bases, and 13 bases lay in between. The CDR3 loop reads CASRRDGNYGYTF. The CDR3, as DNA: TGTGCCAGCAGGAGGGACGGAAATTATGGCTACACCTTC.

This chain links TRBV29-1 with TRBJ1-2; the D is unclear. Germline CDR1 SQVTM, CDR2 ANQGSEA. Trimming left V 4 bases short and J 0 bases short, with 12 bases between. The CDR3 covers 14 residues. CDR3: CSVVSRTTNYGYTF. CDR3 DNA sequence: TGCAGCGTTGTGTCACGGACCACTAACTATGGCTACACCTTC.

This clonotype was seen ten or more times. The V and J genes are TRBV11-2 and TRBJ2-7; the D is unclear. V was clipped by 2 bases and J by 3 bases, with 11 bases between them. The length of the CDR3 is 14 residues. In germline, CDR1 is SGHAT, CDR2 FQNNGV. Written as DNA, the CDR3 is TGTGCCAGCAGCTTATACCGGTCGCACTACGAGCAGTACTTC. Amino acid sequence: CASSLYRSHYEQYF.

This clonotype was recorded many times. This sequence joins TRBV7-9 and TRBJ1-1; D may be TRBD1 (5 bases). Looked up from germline, CDR1 is SEHNR and CDR2 is FQNEAQ (reference sequence). The V and J ends lost 3 bases and 5 bases respectively, with 10 bases between them. This CDR3 spans 13 amino acids. The CDR3 DNA follows: TGTGCCAGCAGCTTGGGGGAAGAAACTGAAGCTTTCTTT. This sequence encodes CASSLGEETEAFF.

This clonotype was recorded many times. The chain links TRBV27 to TRBJ1-1; 10 nucleotides line up with TRBD1. V dropped 5 bases and J dropped 4; count of bases not matched to a gene: 4. The CDR3 has 14 amino acids. CDR1 MNHEY and CDR2 SMNVEV come from the germline V gene (reference sequence). CDR3 sequence (DNA): TGTGCCAGCAGTGAGACAGGGGGCGGCACTGAAGCTTTCTTT. It yields the protein CASSETGGGTEAFF.